A selection of T cell receptor beta chains follows, all from one sample in a study of beta chain features in type 1 diabetes. Produced via immunoSEQ multiplex PCR; TCRdb's table is partial and in-frame only. The sample lists under 800,000 clones; about 14% were seen once. Specimen: naive CD4+ T cells from blood. The receptors were sampled from a man younger than 30 in good health. CDR3s include the opening cysteine and the closing phenylalanine or tryptophan. The D gene is left open where the match is weak. Some rows have no size entry. The others give once, few or many, or a class for an expanded clone.

d_call: NA
j_call: TRBJ2-7
clone_size: few
v_call: TRBV10-3
cdr3_nt: TGTGCCATCAGTGAGTCGAGGGCTGAGCAGTACTTC
cdr3_aa: CAISESRAEQYF

d_call: NA
j_call: TRBJ2-5
clone_size: few
v_call: TRBV11-2
cdr3_nt: TGTGCCAGCAGCTTAGGTCGGACAGTTCAAGAGACCCAGTACTTC
cdr3_aa: CASSLGRTVQETQYF

d_call: NA
j_call: TRBJ2-5
clone_size: NA
v_call: TRBV27
cdr3_nt: TGTGCCAGCAGTTTAGGGGGGCGGACCTACGTAAGACAAGAGACCCAGTACTTC
cdr3_aa: CASSLGGRTYVRQETQYF

d_call: NA
j_call: TRBJ2-3
clone_size: few
v_call: TRBV10-2
cdr3_nt: TGCGCCAGCAGTAATCAGGGAAGCACAGATACGCAGTATTTT
cdr3_aa: CASSNQGSTDTQYF

d_call: TRBD2
j_call: TRBJ2-5
clone_size: NA
v_call: TRBV7-3
cdr3_nt: TGTGCCAGCAGCTTTACTAGCGGGAGCGGTGAGACCCAGTACTTC
cdr3_aa: CASSFTSGSGETQYF

d_call: TRBD2
j_call: TRBJ2-7
clone_size: few
v_call: TRBV9
cdr3_nt: TGTGCCAGCGGACTAGCGGGCTCCTACGAGCAGTACTTC
cdr3_aa: CASGLAGSYEQYF

d_call: TRBD1
j_call: TRBJ2-2
clone_size: NA
v_call: TRBV7-3
cdr3_nt: TGTGCCAGCAGCTTAAAGGGACAGGGGATCCTCCGGACCGGGGAGCTGTTTTTT
cdr3_aa: CASSLKGQGILRTGELFF

d_call: NA
j_call: TRBJ2-1
clone_size: few
v_call: TRBV4-3
cdr3_nt: TGCGCCAGCAGCCAAGATATCCGAGGTGAGCAGTTCTTC
cdr3_aa: CASSQDIRGEQFF

d_call: TRBD1
j_call: TRBJ2-7
clone_size: NA
v_call: TRBV28
cdr3_nt: TGTGCCAGCAGTTTGCGGACAGGGGGCGATTCAGGCTTC
cdr3_aa: CASSLRTGGDSGF

d_call: NA
j_call: TRBJ2-7
clone_size: NA
v_call: TRBV7-9
cdr3_nt: TGTGCCAGCAGCTATCCGGGACTGAGCTCCTACGAGCAGTACTTC
cdr3_aa: CASSYPGLSSYEQYF

d_call: TRBD1
j_call: TRBJ1-2
clone_size: NA
v_call: TRBV2
cdr3_nt: TGTGCCAGCCTCCGGGACAGAGGCCAGTATGGCTACACCTTC
cdr3_aa: CASLRDRGQYGYTF

d_call: NA
j_call: TRBJ2-5
clone_size: few
v_call: TRBV7-2
cdr3_nt: TGTGCCAGCAGCTTAGTAGGGGCTTCCTGGGAGACCCAGTACTTC
cdr3_aa: CASSLVGASWETQYF

d_call: NA
j_call: TRBJ1-1
clone_size: NA
v_call: TRBV29-1
cdr3_nt: TGCAGCCCAGTAGGGGACCTCAGTAGGACTGAAGCTTTCTTT
cdr3_aa: CSPVGDLSRTEAFF

d_call: NA
j_call: TRBJ1-1
clone_size: once
v_call: TRBV10-3
cdr3_nt: TGTGCCATCAGTCACTCCTTTAAGAACACTGAAGCTTTCTTT
cdr3_aa: CAISHSFKNTEAFF

d_call: TRBD1
j_call: TRBJ1-2
clone_size: few
v_call: TRBV7-2
cdr3_nt: TGTGCCAGCACCAGACCGGGACAGGGGGCGAATTATGGCTACACCTTC
cdr3_aa: CASTRPGQGANYGYTF

d_call: TRBD1
j_call: TRBJ2-7
clone_size: few
v_call: TRBV5-1
cdr3_nt: TGCGCCAGCAGCTTGGGGACACGACGGGACAGGGGCTACGAGCAGTACTTC
cdr3_aa: CASSLGTRRDRGYEQYF

d_call: TRBD1
j_call: TRBJ2-7
clone_size: few
v_call: TRBV9
cdr3_nt: TGTGCCAGCAGCCCACTCGGGACAGGGGAAGAGCAGTACTTC
cdr3_aa: CASSPLGTGEEQYF

d_call: NA
j_call: TRBJ2-7
clone_size: few
v_call: TRBV19
cdr3_nt: TGTGCCAGTAGTATTGGCAGGATGGGAGAGCAGTACTTC
cdr3_aa: CASSIGRMGEQYF

d_call: NA
j_call: TRBJ1-4
clone_size: NA
v_call: TRBV6-5
cdr3_nt: TGTGCCAGCAGTCCGTCGGGGAGTGGTGAAAAACTGTTTTTT
cdr3_aa: CASSPSGSGEKLFF

d_call: NA
j_call: TRBJ2-7
clone_size: NA
v_call: TRBV28
cdr3_nt: TGTGCCAGCAGTACCGCCTACGGGCAGTACTTC
cdr3_aa: CASSTAYGQYF

d_call: TRBD2
j_call: TRBJ2-7
clone_size: NA
v_call: TRBV5-1
cdr3_nt: TGCGCCAGCAGCAGGACTAGCGGGACCGACGAGCAGTACTTC
cdr3_aa: CASSRTSGTDEQYF

d_call: NA
j_call: TRBJ1-6
clone_size: few
v_call: TRBV19
cdr3_nt: TGTGCCAGTAGTATGCAAATGGGACGGAATAATTCACCCCTCCACTTT
cdr3_aa: CASSMQMGRNNSPLHF

d_call: NA
j_call: TRBJ2-2
clone_size: NA
v_call: TRBV14
cdr3_nt: TGTGCCAGCAGCCCTCGAACCGGGGAGCTGTTTTTT
cdr3_aa: CASSPRTGELFF

d_call: NA
j_call: TRBJ1-5
clone_size: few
v_call: TRBV30
cdr3_nt: TGTGCCTGGAGTTACGGGGTAGTTAGCAATCAGCCCCAGCATTTT
cdr3_aa: CAWSYGVVSNQPQHF

d_call: NA
j_call: TRBJ2-2
clone_size: few
v_call: TRBV5-6
cdr3_nt: TGTGCCAGCACCCTAAGAACAGAGGCCGGGGAGCTGTTTTTT
cdr3_aa: CASTLRTEAGELFF

d_call: NA
j_call: TRBJ2-3
clone_size: NA
v_call: TRBV4-3
cdr3_nt: TGCGCCAGCAGCCAAAGGCACCGGGGGAGCACAGATACGCAGTATTTT
cdr3_aa: CASSQRHRGSTDTQYF

d_call: NA
j_call: TRBJ1-1
clone_size: few
v_call: TRBV9
cdr3_nt: TGTGCCAGCAGCGTAGAGGGAAACACTGAAGCTTTCTTT
cdr3_aa: CASSVEGNTEAFF

d_call: TRBD1
j_call: TRBJ2-7
clone_size: NA
v_call: TRBV9
cdr3_nt: TGTGCCAGCAGCAGGACAGGGAGCTCCTACGAGCAGTACTTC
cdr3_aa: CASSRTGSSYEQYF

d_call: NA
j_call: TRBJ1-1
clone_size: NA
v_call: TRBV20-1
cdr3_nt: TGCAGTGCTAGAAGAAACACTGAAGCTTTCTTT
cdr3_aa: CSARRNTEAFF

d_call: TRBD1
j_call: TRBJ2-5
clone_size: NA
v_call: TRBV7-9
cdr3_nt: TGTGCCAGCAGCTTAGCGACAGGGGGAGAGACCCAGTACTTC
cdr3_aa: CASSLATGGETQYF

d_call: TRBD1
j_call: TRBJ1-6
clone_size: few
v_call: TRBV5-1
cdr3_nt: TGCGCCAGCAGCCCCCAGACAGGGGATAATTCACCCCTCCACTTT
cdr3_aa: CASSPQTGDNSPLHF

d_call: NA
j_call: TRBJ1-1
clone_size: NA
v_call: TRBV6-5
cdr3_nt: TGTGCCAGCAGTTATCAAGTAAGGACTGAAGCTTTCTTT
cdr3_aa: CASSYQVRTEAFF

d_call: NA
j_call: TRBJ1-4
clone_size: NA
v_call: TRBV5-1
cdr3_nt: TGCGCCAGCAGCTTGGGGCCGAGCAACAATGAAAAACTGTTTTTT
cdr3_aa: CASSLGPSNNEKLFF

d_call: NA
j_call: TRBJ1-4
clone_size: few
v_call: TRBV5-6
cdr3_nt: TGTGCCAGCAGCCCGGAGTATGGAACGACTAATGAAAAACTGTTTTTT
cdr3_aa: CASSPEYGTTNEKLFF

d_call: TRBD1
j_call: TRBJ2-4
clone_size: few
v_call: TRBV6-1
cdr3_nt: TGTGCCAGCAGGCCGGGACAGGGGGGCAAAAACATTCAGTACTTC
cdr3_aa: CASRPGQGGKNIQYF

d_call: NA
j_call: TRBJ2-7
clone_size: NA
v_call: TRBV30
cdr3_nt: TGTGCCTGGAGTGTACCCAGGGGATCCTACGAGCAGTACTTC
cdr3_aa: CAWSVPRGSYEQYF

d_call: NA
j_call: TRBJ1-1
clone_size: NA
v_call: TRBV13
cdr3_nt: TGTGCCAGCAGCTTCAGTCTGTTTTCACAAGAGAGGAGGGCTTTCTTT
cdr3_aa: CASSFSLFSQERRAFF

d_call: NA
j_call: TRBJ2-3
clone_size: NA
v_call: TRBV5-4
cdr3_nt: TGTGCCAGCAGCCTTGGTTTTGGCCCAGATACGCAGTATTTT
cdr3_aa: CASSLGFGPDTQYF

d_call: TRBD2
j_call: TRBJ2-2
clone_size: few
v_call: TRBV9
cdr3_nt: TGTGCCAGCAGCCCCCCCTGGGGGAGGGCGAACACCGGGGAGCTGTTTTTT
cdr3_aa: CASSPPWGRANTGELFF

d_call: TRBD1
j_call: TRBJ1-2
clone_size: NA
v_call: TRBV29-1
cdr3_nt: TGCAGCGCCCTGACCGGGACAGCCTTTTATGGCTACACCTTC
cdr3_aa: CSALTGTAFYGYTF

d_call: NA
j_call: TRBJ2-3
clone_size: NA
v_call: TRBV5-1
cdr3_nt: TGCGCCAGCAGTGGTAGCACAGATACGCAGTATTTT
cdr3_aa: CASSGSTDTQYF

d_call: NA
j_call: TRBJ1-6
clone_size: NA
v_call: TRBV7-2
cdr3_nt: TGTGCCAGCAGCGGAGAAGGGGAGGCACCCCTCCACTTT
cdr3_aa: CASSGEGEAPLHF

d_call: TRBD2
j_call: TRBJ2-3
clone_size: NA
v_call: TRBV7-2
cdr3_nt: TGTGCCAGCAGCCGCCGCCTAGCGGGGGCAGATACGCAGTATTTT
cdr3_aa: CASSRRLAGADTQYF

d_call: TRBD1
j_call: TRBJ2-7
clone_size: few
v_call: TRBV5-4
cdr3_nt: TGTGCCAGCAGCCCCAACACTCCTGGGACAGGGTCCTACGAGCAGTACTTC
cdr3_aa: CASSPNTPGTGSYEQYF

d_call: NA
j_call: TRBJ1-5
clone_size: NA
v_call: TRBV15
cdr3_nt: TGTGCCACCAGCAGAGGAAATAGCAATCAGCCCCAGCATTTT
cdr3_aa: CATSRGNSNQPQHF

d_call: TRBD2
j_call: TRBJ2-3
clone_size: NA
v_call: TRBV5-1
cdr3_nt: TGCGCCAGCAGCTCCCGGGGGAGGGACACAGATACGCAGTATTTT
cdr3_aa: CASSSRGRDTDTQYF

d_call: NA
j_call: TRBJ2-7
clone_size: NA
v_call: TRBV7-3
cdr3_nt: TGTGCCAGCAGCTCCCGTCCAGGCTACGAGCAGTACTTC
cdr3_aa: CASSSRPGYEQYF

d_call: NA
j_call: TRBJ2-7
clone_size: NA
v_call: TRBV9
cdr3_nt: TGTGCCAGCAGCTCACAGCCTCGAACGAACGACGAGCAGTACTTC
cdr3_aa: CASSSQPRTNDEQYF

d_call: NA
j_call: TRBJ2-7
clone_size: NA
v_call: TRBV5-1
cdr3_nt: TGCGCCAGCAGCTTGTCACTCGTCGAGGAGGCCGAGCAGTACTTC
cdr3_aa: CASSLSLVEEAEQYF

d_call: NA
j_call: TRBJ2-7
clone_size: few
v_call: TRBV5-1
cdr3_nt: TGCGCCAGCAGCTTCACGGGCCTCGCGGCGGGGGAGCAGTACTTC
cdr3_aa: CASSFTGLAAGEQYF

d_call: NA
j_call: TRBJ2-5
clone_size: NA
v_call: TRBV9
cdr3_nt: TGTGCCAGCAGCGTAAATATCGGGATAACCCAAGAGACCCAGTACTTC
cdr3_aa: CASSVNIGITQETQYF

d_call: NA
j_call: TRBJ2-7
clone_size: few
v_call: TRBV29-1
cdr3_nt: TGCAGCGTCCGTCACCGCCTTACCTACGAGCAGTACTTC
cdr3_aa: CSVRHRLTYEQYF